One and the same sample provided the 22 T cell receptor beta chains below, sequenced in a study of blood T cells in healthy people across ages. Using a J-beta primer mix together with a sample-barcoded 5' primer, a second PCR was run for about 7 to 12 cycles. A single record per CDR3 protein comes from TCRdb applying MiXCR to the 5' RACE reads. The sample contains approximately 800,000 distinct CDR3 sequences, 20% to 25% of which appear only once. The same data also went into a second study, on T cells of mothers and their children.

The sequencing sample was made of blood. The receptors shown here come from a boy aged 5-17 years in good health.

J is TRBJ2-1 and V is TRBV6-2 or TRBV6-3; D is ambiguous. There are 15 residues in the CDR3. Trimming took 0 bases from V and 3 from J, leaving 9 bases between them. CDR1 is MNHEY, CDR2 SVGEGT, per germline. The CDR3 bases are TGTGCCAGCAGTTACTCTCCGGAATACTACAATGAGCAGTTCTTC. Amino acids: CASSYSPEYYNEQFF.

This clonotype was seen a few times. J is TRBJ2-5 and V is TRBV3-1; 7 positions match TRBD2. This CDR3 is 14 amino acids long. V trimming: 1 base; J trimming: 9 bases; junction bases outside the gene matches: 8. Germline CDR1 is LGHDT and CDR2 is YNNKEL (reference sequence). As DNA, the CDR3 is TGTGCCAGCAGCCAAGGGACTAGGGGTGAGGCCCAGTACTTC. Its translation: CASSQGTRGEAQYF.

V gene TRBV29-1 combines with J gene TRBJ2-5, with D unclear. The J call may be mistaken, given a closer DNA end match to TRBJ2-7. This CDR3 spans 15 amino acids. CDR1 is SQVTM and CDR2 is ANQGSEA in the germline V gene. In nucleotides, the CDR3 is TGCAGCGTCACCAAAAGCACTACCGCCTCCTACGAGCAGTACTTC. This sequence encodes CSVTKSTTASYEQYF.

The rearrangement uses TRBV10-3 and TRBJ2-2; 10 nucleotides align to TRBD1. The CDR3 extends over 15 amino acids. The germline V gene has CDR1 ENHRY and CDR2 SYGVKD. Trimming took 5 bases from V and 3 from J; bases not matched to a gene: 3. DNA for the CDR3: TGTGCCATCAGTCAGACAGGGGGCGACACCGGGGAGCTGTTTTTT. It translates to CAISQTGGDTGELFF.

This clonotype was seen only a few times. The chain combines TRBV7-2 with TRBJ2-5, with 10 bases aligning to TRBD2. The J call may be mistaken, given a closer DNA end match to TRBJ2-1. From germline, CDR1 is SGHTA and CDR2 FQGNSA. This CDR3 is 17 amino acids long. The CDR3 DNA reads TGTGCCAGCAGCTTAGATCTCCCGGGCCTAGCGGGAGTTGAGCAGTTCTTC. This sequence encodes CASSLDLPGLAGVEQFF.

The V and J genes are TRBV12-3 or TRBV12-4 and TRBJ1-2; 8 nucleotides line up with TRBD1. CDR3 length equals 12 residues. V trimming: 7 bases; J trimming: 5 bases; junction bases outside the gene matches: 3. The CDR3 nucleotides read TGTGCCAGCACCAGGACAGGGTATGGCTACACCTTC. Its protein product is CASTRTGYGYTF.

The chain couples TRBV6-4 to TRBJ2-1; D is undetermined. CDR1 and CDR2 from the germline V gene are MRHNA and SNTAGT. V was clipped by 0 bases and J by 7 bases, with 10 bases between them. This CDR3 has 14 amino acids. The CDR3 protein is CASSDSSGANEQFF. Here the CDR3 DNA reads TGTGCCAGCAGTGACTCGAGTGGAGCTAATGAGCAGTTCTTC.

This clonotype was detected only a few times. The chain couples TRBV12-5 to TRBJ2-5, with 9 bases identical to TRBD2. This CDR3 is built from 15 residues. CDR1 LGHNT and CDR2 FRNRAP come from the germline V gene. V lost 7 bases, J lost 4 bases, and 10 bases stayed unmatched. CDR3 sequence: CASAPSGGRGETQYF. CDR3 DNA: TGTGCTAGTGCCCCAAGCGGGGGGCGAGGAGAGACCCAGTACTTC.

This clonotype was seen a few times. The V and J genes are TRBV29-1 and TRBJ2-7, with TRBD2 matching 14 bases. Germline CDR1 is SQVTM and CDR2 is ANQGSEA. CDR3 length: 17 residues. V lost 7 bases and J lost 3; bases outside the gene matches: 14. The CDR3 DNA reads TGCAGCGCGTCGGGGGGGGGACTAGCGGGAGTTGTCTACGAGCAGTACTTC. Protein sequence: CSASGGGLAGVVYEQYF.

This clonotype turned up a few times. V and J are TRBV7-2 and TRBJ2-3; D not resolved. The CDR3 runs to 16 residues. Looked up from germline, CDR1 is SGHTA and CDR2 is FQGNSA. V lost 5 bases to trimming and J lost 2 bases, with 17 bases between them. CDR3 sequence: CASSQNAIGTTDTQYF. CDR3 coding DNA: TGTGCCAGCAGCCAAAACGCAATTGGCACCACAGATACGCAGTATTTT.

The chain is built from TRBV7-9 and TRBJ2-1, with D possibly being TRBD1 (6 bases). The CDR3 is made up of 17 amino acids. Germline V gives CDR1 SEHNR, CDR2 FQNEAQ (reference sequence). With 3 bases removed from V and 9 bases from J, the gap between germline ends came to 24 bases. The chain's CDR3 is CASSFGLGTRRTGEQFF. The CDR3 nucleotides are TGTGCCAGCAGCTTTGGTCTGGGGACAAGGCGAACGGGTGAGCAGTTCTTC. The whole variable domain, filled in from reference TRBV7-9 and TRBJ2-1, reads DTGVSQNPRHKITKRGQNVTFRCDPISEHNRLYWYRQTLGQGPEFLTYFQNEAQLEKSRLLSDRFSAERPKGSFSTLEIQRTEQGDSAMYLCASSFGLGTRRTGEQFFGPGTRLTVL.

The chain recombines TRBV5-1 with TRBJ2-3, with 7 bases lining up with TRBD2. V trimming: 4 bases; J trimming: 8 bases; junction bases outside the gene matches: 16. CDR1 is SGHRS and CDR2 is YFSETQ in the germline V gene. The CDR3 length is 16 residues. The CDR3 coding sequence is TGCGCCAGCAGCCTGGAATTGGCGGGAGTTCGTGTTACGCAGTATTTT. As protein: CASSLELAGVRVTQYF.

The genes are TRBV7-8 and TRBJ2-5; D call uncertain. The germline CDR1 and CDR2 sequences are SGHVS and FQNEAQ. Trimming cost V 7 bases and J 7 bases, with 25 bases left between them. This CDR3 is built from 16 residues. The CDR3 bases are TGTGCCAGCACCCTAGTGGGATTCCGGGTCGTCGGGACCCAGTACTTC. Protein: CASTLVGFRVVGTQYF.

This clonotype has just a few counts. The chain uses TRBV28 and TRBJ2-5, with a possible D match to TRBD2 (5 bases). The J call may not be correct, given that the DNA end is closer to TRBJ2-7. CDR3 length: 15 amino acids. Germline V gene lookup returns CDR1 MDHEN and CDR2 SYDVKM. CDR3 sequence reads: CASRADGVLSYEQYF. The CDR3 DNA sequence: TGTGCCAGCAGAGCAGACGGGGTGCTCTCCTACGAGCAGTACTTC.

V usage is TRBV29-1 and J usage is TRBJ1-4, with D hard to call. This CDR3 is built from 13 residues. Germline loops: CDR1 SQVTM, CDR2 ANQGSEA. Trimming cost V 1 base and J 6 bases, with 9 bases left between them. CDR3 loop: CSVEVIGHEKLFF. CDR3 in DNA: TGCAGCGTTGAAGTAATAGGCCATGAAAAACTGTTTTTT. The variable domain in full, with the rest retrieved from reference TRBV29-1 and TRBJ1-4, is SAVISQKPSRDICQRGTSLTIQCQVDSQVTMMFWYRQQPGQSLTLIATANQGSEATYESGFVIDKFPISRPNLTFSTLTVSNMSPEDSSIYLCSVEVIGHEKLFFGSGTQLSVL.

The chain carries TRBV9 and TRBJ2-5; 8 bases align to TRBD2. This CDR3 is built from 15 residues. V shed 2 bases, J shed 5 bases, and the junction held 8 bases outside the gene matches. In germline, CDR1 is SGDLS, CDR2 YYNGEE. Written as DNA, the CDR3 is TGTGCCAGCAGCGTTCTCGGGGGGGCGGGGGAGACCCAGTACTTC. This codes for CASSVLGGAGETQYF.

V and J are TRBV29-1 and TRBJ1-1; perhaps TRBD1 as D (5 bases). Germline CDR1 is SQVTM and CDR2 is ANQGSEA. The ends were cut back, 3 bases at V and 4 bases at J, with 9 bases in the middle. The CDR3 runs to 12 residues. The CDR3 region is CSVEAGTTEAFF. CDR3 nucleotides: TGCAGCGTTGAGGCAGGGACCACTGAAGCTTTCTTT.

This clonotype was observed a few times. The V and J genes are TRBV7-2 and TRBJ2-5, with TRBD2 matching over 10 bases. The closer fit of TRBJ2-7 to the DNA end suggests the J call may be wrong. Germline V lookup: CDR1 SGHTA, CDR2 FQGNSA. The CDR3 runs 15 residues. The CDR3 DNA reads TGTGCCAGCAGCTACCGGACTAGCGGAACCTACGAGCAGTACTTC. It encodes CASSYRTSGTYEQYF.

The chain links TRBV12-3 or TRBV12-4 to TRBJ2-5, with 10 bases that match TRBD1. V shed 5 bases, J shed 5 bases, and the junction held 11 bases outside the gene matches. The CDR3 has 16 amino acids. CDR3 in DNA: TGTGCCAGCAGTCCCTCACCGGGACAGGGGAGGGAGACCCAGTACTTC. Its translation is CASSPSPGQGRETQYF.

This clonotype was found many times. This chain's CDR3 is CAISEPQGNTEAFF. CDR3 DNA: TGTGCCATCAGTGAGCCGCAGGGGAACACTGAAGCTTTCTTT. V usage is TRBV10-3 and J usage is TRBJ1-1, with D maybe TRBD1 (5 bases). Germline assignment: CDR1 ENHRY and CDR2 SYGVKD. The ends were cut back, 2 bases at V and 1 base at J, with 8 bases in the middle. This CDR3 comprises 14 residues.

This clonotype has more than one count but fewer than ten. The CDR3 spells CSARTREAFF. The CDR3 DNA reads as TGCAGTGCCCGGACGCGAGAAGCTTTCTTT. The gene calls are TRBV20-1 and TRBJ1-1; D is unresolved. The CDR3 sequence is 10 residues long. The germline V gene encodes CDR1 DFQATT and CDR2 SNEGSKA (reference sequence). Trimming cost V 6 bases and J 8 bases, with 10 bases left between them.

V usage is TRBV6-2 or TRBV6-3 and J usage is TRBJ2-5, with TRBD2 identical over 9 bases. The CDR3 totals 16 residues. The junction had 8 bases not matched to a gene; V was cut back by 6 bases and J by 0 bases. Germline loops: CDR1 MNHEY, CDR2 SVGEGT. The CDR3 loop is CASSSSRLADQETQYF. In nucleotides, the CDR3 is TGTGCCAGCAGCTCTTCCCGACTAGCGGACCAAGAGACCCAGTACTTC.